One T cell receptor (beta chain) is described in this entry. The antigen remains undetermined. The junction does not match germline at one end; this may be a read error. The investigators made TCR beta cDNA from roughly 460 ng total RNA, using a constant-region primer. Nested multiplex PCR, run for three rounds with slightly modified ARM-PCR, yielded TCR beta libraries. Two initial PCR rounds of around 9 cycles each paired TRBV1-TRBV30 forward primers with a C-beta reverse primer. MiXCR was run by TCRdb on the multiplex PCR reads, yielding one entry per CDR3 protein. The sample lists more than 95,000 distinct CDR3 sequences, 50% to 80% occurring once. These data originate in a study of tumor-infiltrating lymphocytes in primary liver carcinoma. Whole-study results and caveats: Only about 7-24% of top clones showed up in all five tumor regions.

This CDR3 has 17 residues. Germline values: CDR1 SGHRS, CDR2 YFSETQ. The source material, 20-30 mg of unsorted bulk tissue, was used to co-extract RNA and DNA. Patients diagnosed with primary liver carcinoma received treatment through surgical resection. The sequenced sample consisted of liver tumor tissue from sampling region 3. Specified subset: tumor region T3, left-lateral pole. The rearrangement links TRBV5-1 to TRBJ2-2; maybe TRBD2 (5 bases). The sequence derives from a woman in her sixties or seventies with primary liver carcinoma and hepatitis B virus infection. CDR3 loop: CSSSLAVAGTNTGELFF. CDR3 bases: TGCTCCAGCAGCTTGGCCGTGGCGGGTACGAACACCGGGGAGCTGTTTTTT.